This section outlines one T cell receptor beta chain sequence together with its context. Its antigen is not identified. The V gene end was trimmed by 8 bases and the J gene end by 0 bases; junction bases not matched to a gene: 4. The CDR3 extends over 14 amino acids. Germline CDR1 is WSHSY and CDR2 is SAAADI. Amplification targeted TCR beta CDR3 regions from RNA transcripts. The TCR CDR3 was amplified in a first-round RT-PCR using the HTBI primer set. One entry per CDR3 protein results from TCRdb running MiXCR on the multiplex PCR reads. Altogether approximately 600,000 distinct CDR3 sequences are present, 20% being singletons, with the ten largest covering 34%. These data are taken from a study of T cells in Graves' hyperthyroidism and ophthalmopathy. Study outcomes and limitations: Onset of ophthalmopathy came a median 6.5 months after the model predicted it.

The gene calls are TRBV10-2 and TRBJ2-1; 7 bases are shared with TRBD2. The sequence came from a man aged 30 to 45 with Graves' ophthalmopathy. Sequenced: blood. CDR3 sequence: CASVSSGSYNEQFF. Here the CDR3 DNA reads TGCGCCAGCGTATCTAGCGGCTCCTACAATGAGCAGTTCTTC.